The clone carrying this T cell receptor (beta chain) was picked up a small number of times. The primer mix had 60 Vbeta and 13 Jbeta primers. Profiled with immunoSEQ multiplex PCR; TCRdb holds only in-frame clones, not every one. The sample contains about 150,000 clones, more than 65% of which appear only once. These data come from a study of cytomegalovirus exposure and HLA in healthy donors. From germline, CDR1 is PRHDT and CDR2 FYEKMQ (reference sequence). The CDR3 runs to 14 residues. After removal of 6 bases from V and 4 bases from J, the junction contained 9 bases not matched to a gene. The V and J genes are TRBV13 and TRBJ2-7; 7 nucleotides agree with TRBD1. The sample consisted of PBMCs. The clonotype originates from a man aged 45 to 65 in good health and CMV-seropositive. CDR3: CASRKGASDYEQYF. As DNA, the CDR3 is TGTGCCAGCAGGAAGGGGGCATCAGATTACGAGCAGTACTTC.